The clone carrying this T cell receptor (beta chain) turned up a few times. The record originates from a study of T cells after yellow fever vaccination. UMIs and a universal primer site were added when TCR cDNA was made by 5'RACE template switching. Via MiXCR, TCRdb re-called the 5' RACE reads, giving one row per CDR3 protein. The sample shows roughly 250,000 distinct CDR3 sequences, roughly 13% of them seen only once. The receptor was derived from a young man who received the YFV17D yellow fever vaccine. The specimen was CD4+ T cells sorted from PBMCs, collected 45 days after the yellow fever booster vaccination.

CDR3 bases: TGTGCCAGCAGTGACGGCGGGAGGGTCCCAATCGAGCAGTACTTC. This codes for CASSDGGRVPIEQYF. The V and J genes are TRBV12-3 or TRBV12-4 and TRBJ2-7, with 9 positions matching TRBD2. The CDR3 is made up of 15 amino acids. V lost 5 bases, J lost 6 bases, and 11 bases stayed unmatched.